The 25 T cell receptor beta chains listed next were all sequenced from one sample in a study of tissue T cells after allogeneic stem cell transplantation. Sequenced by immunoSEQ multiplex PCR; TCRdb stores in-frame clones only, minus some. The table lists 35,000 to 50,000 clones, roughly 92% of them singletons. The sample was blood, taken before transplantation. The receptors shown here come from a woman aged 35 to 75 who later had graft-versus-host disease after an allogeneic stem cell transplant.

In this sample, this clone turned up once. This rearrangement joins TRBV11-2 to TRBJ1-1; 8 nucleotides line up with TRBD1. This CDR3 spans 13 amino acids. V trimming: 4 bases; J trimming: 4 bases; junction bases outside the gene matches: 2. Germline CDR1 and CDR2: SGHAT and FQNNGV. CDR3 residues: CASSYTGGTEAFF. The CDR3 DNA sequence: TGTGCCAGCAGCTACACAGGGGGCACTGAAGCTTTCTTT.

The chain recombines TRBV28 with TRBJ2-2; TRBD2 might be the D (5 bases). Germline V gene lookup returns CDR1 MDHEN and CDR2 SYDVKM. The CDR3 spans 14 residues. The V end was cut by 7 bases, the J end by 7 bases, with 16 bases between. The CDR3 sequence is CASTRTSGIGELFF. The CDR3 nucleotides read TGTGCCAGCACCAGAACCTCGGGGATCGGGGAGCTGTTTTTT.

V gene TRBV5-5 combines with J gene TRBJ2-5, with D possibly matching TRBD2 (5 bases). The V gene's germline CDR1 is SGHKS and CDR2 YYEKEE (reference sequence). V lost 0 bases and J 5 bases, leaving 17 bases between the germline ends. The CDR3 totals 16 residues. DNA for the CDR3: TGTGCCAGCAGCTTGGTGGCGACCCCTAGCTCGGAGACCCAGTACTTC. Protein sequence: CASSLVATPSSETQYF.

The chain couples TRBV11-1 to TRBJ2-1; TRBD2 aligns across 12 bases. The germline V gene has CDR1 SGHAT and CDR2 FQDESV (reference sequence). The CDR3 has 16 residues. The V and J ends lost 6 bases and 3 bases, in that order; junction bases with no gene match: 6. CDR3 sequence (DNA): TGTGCCAGCAGACCTAGCGGGAGGGCCCGCTACAATGAGCAGTTCTTC. Protein sequence: CASRPSGRARYNEQFF.

This clone was counted once. V and J are TRBV11-2 and TRBJ1-3; the D is unclear. CDR1 SGHAT and CDR2 FQNNGV come from the germline V gene. Trimming left V 1 base short and J 3 bases short, with 1 base between. The CDR3 sequence is 12 residues long. The chain's CDR3 is CASSLVGNTIYF. The CDR3 DNA reads TGTGCCAGCAGCTTAGTTGGAAACACCATATATTTT.

J is TRBJ2-2 and V is TRBV7-2; no firm D call. The germline V gene encodes CDR1 SGHTA and CDR2 FQGNSA. V lost 0 bases, J lost 4 bases, and 12 bases lay in between. The CDR3 has 16 residues. The CDR3 here is CASSLALLAATGELFF. In DNA form, the CDR3 reads TGTGCCAGCAGCTTAGCGCTTTTGGCAGCCACCGGGGAGCTGTTTTTT.

This chain joins TRBV6-2 or TRBV6-3 and TRBJ2-1, with TRBD1 as a possible D gene (6 bases). Deletions cut 5 bases from V and 6 bases from J, with 17 bases between. In germline, CDR1 is MNHEY, CDR2 SVGEGT. CDR3 length: 15 residues. The DNA for the CDR3 is TGTGCCAGCAGTCCCTGGGCCAGGGGAAGCAATGAGCAGTTCTTC. This translates into CASSPWARGSNEQFF.

Concerning this clone: At one of its ends the junction is not consistent with the germline gene, which may arise from a read error. This chain connects TRBV6-6 to TRBJ1-4; 7 bases are shared with TRBD1. Germline V CDR1 and CDR2: MNHNY, SVGAGI (reference sequence). The CDR3 length is 13 residues. The CDR3 DNA reads TGTGCCTGCAGGGGGACCCTGGGGGAAAAACTGTTTTTT. Protein sequence: CACRGTLGEKLFF.

The chain links TRBV4-1 to TRBJ2-1; D possibly corresponds to TRBD1 (5 bases). CDR1 is MGHRA, CDR2 YSYEKL, per germline. V was pared by 1 base and J by 2 bases, with 12 bases between. This CDR3 spans 16 amino acids. CDR3: CASSQAVGPTYNEQFF. The CDR3 DNA is TGCGCCAGCAGCCAAGCTGTGGGGCCCACCTACAATGAGCAGTTCTTC.

The J gene is TRBJ2-1, the V gene TRBV18; D not resolved. Between the trimmed V and J ends, which lost 1 base and 15 bases, there was a span of 13 bases. The CDR3 has 12 residues. CDR1 and CDR2 (germline): KGHSH, LQKENI. The CDR3 DNA sequence: TGTGCCAGCTCACCACTATCCAATAATGGGTTCTTC. This codes for CASSPLSNNGFF.

The V call is TRBV5-4, the J call TRBJ2-2, with 10 bases that match TRBD2. With 5 bases clipped from V and 1 base from J, the junction kept 5 bases outside the gene matches. In germline, CDR1 is SGHNT, CDR2 YYREEE (reference sequence). The CDR3 spans 16 residues. The CDR3, as DNA: TGTGCCAGCAGTCCAGCGGGAGGGCTGAACACCGGGGAGCTGTTTTTT. It codes for CASSPAGGLNTGELFF.

The rearrangement joins TRBV18 to TRBJ2-3, with D possibly TRBD1 on 5 matching bases. Germline values: CDR1 KGHSH, CDR2 LQKENI. There are 13 residues in the CDR3. Trimming cost V 3 bases and J 7 bases, with 11 bases left between them. CDR3: CASSPKGSNTQYF. CDR3 nucleotide sequence: TGTGCCAGCTCACCGAAGGGGTCGAATACGCAGTATTTT.

This clone was observed a few times. This chain joins TRBV27 and TRBJ1-2; 10 positions match TRBD1. The CDR3 runs 14 residues. V dropped 6 bases and J dropped 4; count of bases not matched to a gene: 5. In germline, CDR1 is MNHEY, CDR2 SMNVEV (reference sequence). The CDR3 protein is CASSDRGPGYGYTF. The CDR3, as DNA: TGTGCCAGCAGCGACAGGGGGCCTGGCTATGGCTACACCTTC.

This clone was seen a handful of times. This chain connects TRBV18 to TRBJ1-3, with 7 nucleotides matching TRBD1. The CDR3 consists of 16 residues. The germline V gene has CDR1 KGHSH and CDR2 LQKENI. V shed 2 bases and J 3 bases; nucleotides not matched to a gene: 7. The CDR3 reads CASSPTTGEVGNTIYF. CDR3 nucleotide sequence: TGTGCCAGCTCACCAACTACAGGGGAGGTTGGAAACACCATATATTTT.

The chain recombines TRBV5-1 with TRBJ1-1; TRBD1 aligns across 9 bases. The J segment lost 11 bases and the V segment lost 1 base, leaving 12 bases of the junction unmatched. This CDR3 region has 15 residues. From germline, CDR1 is SGHRS and CDR2 YFSETQ. The CDR3 sequence: CASSLSHRGQTTAFF. DNA for the CDR3: TGCGCCAGCAGCTTGTCGCACAGGGGGCAAACGACGGCTTTCTTT.

The chain is built from TRBV5-1 and TRBJ2-2; the D gene is possibly TRBD2 (6 bases). CDR3 length: 16 residues. Trimming shortened V by 4 bases and J by 1 base, and 14 bases separated the two germline ends. The germline V gene encodes CDR1 SGHRS and CDR2 YFSETQ. As DNA, the CDR3 is TGCGCCAGCAGCCCGTTGGGTAGCGGGAACACCGGGGAGCTGTTTTTT. Translating gives CASSPLGSGNTGELFF. Together with reference TRBV5-1 and TRBJ2-2, the CDR3 gives the full variable domain: KAGVTQTPRYLIKTRGQQVTLSCSPISGHRSVSWYQQTPGQGLQFLFEYFSETQRNKGNFPGRFSGRQFSNSRSEMNVSTLELGDSALYLCASSPLGSGNTGELFFGEGSRLTVL.

The genes are TRBV24-1 and TRBJ2-7; 8 nucleotides agree with TRBD1. This CDR3 has 15 residues. CDR1 and CDR2 from the germline V gene are KGHDR and SFDVKD. J was trimmed by 2 bases and V by 4 bases; bases with no gene match: 6. CDR3: CATSESGQGPYEQYF. The CDR3 DNA sequence: TGTGCCACCAGTGAGTCCGGACAGGGACCCTACGAGCAGTACTTC.

The V gene is TRBV7-9, the J gene TRBJ1-4; a possible D gene is TRBD1 (5 bases). Germline CDR1 reads SEHNR; CDR2 reads FQNEAQ (reference sequence). The CDR3 is made up of 13 amino acids. V was trimmed by 6 bases and J by 8 bases, leaving 13 bases between them. The CDR3 spells CASRTQGGEKLFF. Written as DNA, the CDR3 is TGTGCCAGCAGAACTCAGGGCGGAGAAAAACTGTTTTTT.

This rearrangement joins TRBV28 to TRBJ1-1; D remains ambiguous. From germline, CDR1 is MDHEN and CDR2 SYDVKM. V was clipped by 3 bases and J by 2 bases, with 10 bases between them. This CDR3 region has 14 residues. In DNA, the CDR3 is TGTGCCAGCAGTTTTAGAGGGTTTAACACTGAAGCTTTCTTT. Its protein product is CASSFRGFNTEAFF.

The chain's CDR3 is CASSWGQNTEAFF. The CDR3 nucleotides read TGTGCCAGCAGTTGGGGCCAGAACACTGAAGCTTTCTTT. The rearrangement uses TRBV27 and TRBJ1-1; perhaps TRBD1 as D (5 bases). The CDR3 is 13 residues long. The V end lost 4 bases, the J end lost 1 base, and 7 bases lay between the germline ends. CDR1 MNHEY and CDR2 SMNVEV come from the germline V gene (reference sequence).

The J gene is TRBJ1-2, the V gene TRBV4-3; 10 bases agree with TRBD1. The germline gives CDR1 LGHNA, CDR2 YSLEER. This CDR3 is 17 amino acids long. The V and J ends lost 4 bases and 2 bases, in that order; junction bases with no gene match: 10. DNA for the CDR3: TGCGCCAGCAGCCGGGCGGGACAGGGGAGTTACAACTATGGCTACACCTTC. Translated: CASSRAGQGSYNYGYTF.

The V call is TRBV18, the J call TRBJ2-5; D is unclear. V gave up 1 base and J gave up 4 bases, with 7 bases separating them. CDR3 length: 13 amino acids. CDR1 is KGHSH, CDR2 LQKENI, per germline. The CDR3 is CASSPRGTETQYF. The CDR3 region has the DNA TGTGCCAGCTCACCACGCGGCACAGAGACCCAGTACTTC.

The CDR3 DNA follows: TGTGCCAGCCTCTCCGGGACAGGTTCATACGAGCAGTACTTC. Translated: CASLSGTGSYEQYF. V and J are TRBV6-5 and TRBJ2-7; TRBD1 matches at 8 bases. CDR3 length: 14 amino acids. CDR1 is MNHEY and CDR2 is SVGAGI in the germline V gene. With V trimmed by 8 bases and J by 4 bases, 10 bases remained unmatched.

CDR3 amino acids: CASSPGTNTGELFF. In nucleotides, the CDR3 is TGTGCCAGCTCTCCAGGGACGAACACCGGGGAGCTGTTTTTT. This rearrangement joins TRBV18 to TRBJ2-2, with D possibly TRBD1 on 5 matching bases. This CDR3 comprises 14 residues. Trimming stripped 6 bases from V and 0 bases from J, with 8 bases between. Germline CDR1 is KGHSH and CDR2 is LQKENI.

In DNA, the CDR3 is TGTGCCAGCAGTTACTCAAGCAGGGGAAACTATGGCTACACCTTC. Translation: CASSYSSRGNYGYTF. The gene calls are TRBV6-5 and TRBJ1-2; D is perhaps TRBD1 (6 bases). The CDR3 is 15 residues long. Germline V CDR1 and CDR2: MNHEY, SVGAGI. V lost 0 bases and J 2 bases, leaving 10 bases between the germline ends.